This T cell receptor beta chain was retrieved from a study of T cell repertoires in cytomegalovirus infection. Whole-study context: HLA-C-restricted CMV epitopes, recently identified, and well-studied HLA-B-restricted ones were used by the study. Both CMV infection and a matching HLA type were indicated by public TCR beta signatures. Overall study findings and caveats: People with CMV and the relevant HLA were identified by cumulative public TCR beta family frequency.

TCRdb re-called the reads with MiXCR, one entry per CDR3 protein. The repertoire consists of roughly 860,000 distinct CDR3 sequences, with 32% occurring once and the leading ten covering around 12%. Details on this clonotype: Its antigen is currently unknown.

Germline V gene data show CDR1 as MGHRA and CDR2 as YSYEKL. CDR3 length: 15 residues. Trimming shortened V by 0 bases and J by 4 bases, and 12 bases separated the two germline ends. The sequence was collected from a human donor in good health (CMV status not recorded). Some clones in this sample may be carry-over from other donors' samples. The material sequenced was cultured CD8+ T cells from PBMCs, taken from culture after CMV antigen stimulation. This chain links TRBV4-1 with TRBJ2-5; D perhaps matches TRBD1 (6 bases). CDR3 sequence: CASSQDAGAAETQYF. In DNA, the CDR3 is TGCGCCAGCAGCCAAGATGCAGGGGCTGCAGAGACCCAGTACTTC.